The 15 T cell receptor beta chains listed next were all sequenced from one sample in a study of blood T cell repertoires in COVID-19. Profiled with immunoSEQ multiplex PCR; TCRdb holds only in-frame clones, not every one. The data hold around 100,000 clones, with roughly nine tenths observed a single time. Sequenced input: peripheral blood. The receptors shown here come from a human donor in a cohort sampled during active COVID-19.

The chain links TRBV5-1 to TRBJ1-2, with D perhaps TRBD1 (6 bases). The length of the CDR3 is 13 residues. V lost 3 bases, J lost 8 bases, and 14 bases lay in between. Germline V gene data show CDR1 as SGHRS and CDR2 as YFSETQ. CDR3 sequence: CASSSGQLEGYTF. The CDR3 nucleotides are TGCGCCAGCAGCTCCGGACAGTTAGAGGGCTACACCTTC.

This chain uses TRBV6-5 with TRBJ2-7; TRBD1 matches 7 bases. The junction had 3 bases not matched to a gene; V was cut back by 0 bases and J by 4 bases. The CDR3 runs 14 residues. Germline CDR1 and CDR2: MNHEY and SVGAGI. For the CDR3, the DNA is TGTGCCAGCAGTTACTCTTCAGGGGGATACGAGCAGTACTTC. This codes for CASSYSSGGYEQYF.

This clone was counted once. This sequence joins TRBV7-2 and TRBJ1-2; 7 nucleotides line up with TRBD1. J was trimmed by 0 bases and V by 6 bases; bases with no gene match: 7. CDR1 is SGHTA and CDR2 is FQGNSA in the germline V gene. The length of the CDR3 is 15 residues. This CDR3 reads CASRHDRAPNYGYTF. The CDR3 DNA follows: TGTGCCAGCAGACACGACAGGGCCCCTAACTATGGCTACACCTTC.

This chain joins TRBV7-8 and TRBJ2-7; D perhaps matches TRBD2 (6 bases). V lost 0 bases and J 2 bases, leaving 23 bases between the germline ends. The CDR3 sequence is 19 residues long. Germline assignment: CDR1 SGHVS and CDR2 FQNEAQ. The CDR3 DNA sequence: TGTGCCAGCAGCTTAGCTCGAATAGGTTTGCGGGACGTCGCCTACGAGCAGTACTTC. It codes for CASSLARIGLRDVAYEQYF.

The chain links TRBV9 to TRBJ1-1; D not resolved. V was trimmed by 2 bases and J by 3 bases, leaving 5 bases between them. Germline lookup yields CDR1 SGDLS and CDR2 YYNGEE. The CDR3 runs to 12 residues. As DNA, the CDR3 is TGTGCCAGCAGCGTGGGCGACACTGAAGCTTTCTTT. Protein sequence: CASSVGDTEAFF.

V gene TRBV3-1 (or the pseudogene TRBV3-2) combines with J gene TRBJ1-1, with D tentatively TRBD1 (5 bases). Germline V gene sequence: CDR1 LGHDT, CDR2 YNNKEL (reference sequence). The CDR3 consists of 13 residues. Trimming removed 0 bases at V and 3 bases at J, with 5 bases between. The CDR3 bases are TGTGCCAGCAGCCAAGAAGGGGACACTGAAGCTTTCTTT. Its protein product is CASSQEGDTEAFF.

J is TRBJ1-1 and V is TRBV9; 10 nucleotides agree with TRBD1. V lost 4 bases, J lost 4 bases, and 10 bases stayed unmatched. Per germline, CDR1 SGDLS and CDR2 YYNGEE. This CDR3 region has 16 residues. The CDR3 spells CASSRDRGDGITEAFF. As DNA, the CDR3 is TGTGCCAGCAGCCGGGACAGGGGCGATGGAATCACTGAAGCTTTCTTT. Full variable domain (missing parts from reference TRBV9 and TRBJ1-1): DSGVTQTPKHLITATGQRVTLRCSPRSGDLSVYWYQQSLDQGLQFLIQYYNGEERAKGNILERFSAQQFPDLHSELNLSSLELGDSALYFCASSRDRGDGITEAFFGQGTRLTVV.

V usage is TRBV6-5 and J usage is TRBJ1-3; 8 bases match TRBD1. The CDR3 sequence is 15 residues long. CDR1 and CDR2 from the germline V gene are MNHEY and SVGAGI. With 7 bases clipped from V and 2 bases from J, the junction kept 7 bases outside the gene matches. The CDR3 loop reads CASITDRGTGNTIYF. The CDR3, as DNA: TGTGCCAGCATCACAGACAGGGGAACTGGAAACACCATATATTTT.

This clone was counted only a few times. V and J are TRBV10-2 and TRBJ2-3; 10 positions agree with TRBD2. The germline CDR1 and CDR2 sequences are WSHSY and SAAADI. This CDR3 contains 14 residues. J was trimmed by 3 bases and V by 7 bases; bases with no gene match: 4. The CDR3 DNA follows: TGCGCCAGCACTAGCGGGAGATCTACAGATACGCAGTATTTT. Protein product: CASTSGRSTDTQYF.

The chain recombines TRBV28 with TRBJ1-6, with 8 bases lining up with TRBD1. V shed 4 bases and J 16 bases; nucleotides not matched to a gene: 6. This CDR3 comprises 12 residues. CDR1 MDHEN and CDR2 SYDVKM come from the germline V gene. The CDR3 loop is CASSWDRSALHF. CDR3 sequence (DNA): TGTGCCAGCAGTTGGGACAGGTCCGCTCTCCACTTT. The whole variable domain, filled in from reference TRBV28 and TRBJ1-6, reads DVKVTQSSRYLVKRTGEKVFLECVQDMDHENMFWYRQDPGLGLRLIYFSYDVKMKEKGDIPEGYSVSREKKERFSLILESASTNQTSMYLCASSWDRSALHFGNGTRLTVT.

This chain connects TRBV29-1 to TRBJ1-1, with D possibly matching TRBD1 (6 bases). V was clipped by 5 bases and J by 1 base, with 14 bases between them. The CDR3 is made up of 14 amino acids. Germline assignment: CDR1 SQVTM and CDR2 ANQGSEA. The CDR3 DNA reads TGCAGCGTTAGTCCAGGGGCGACGAACACTGAAGCTTTCTTT. Translating it yields CSVSPGATNTEAFF.

The chain joins TRBV29-1 to TRBJ1-2, with 9 nucleotides matching TRBD1. With V trimmed by 5 bases and J by 2 bases, 15 bases remained unmatched. There are 17 residues in the CDR3. Germline CDR1 reads SQVTM; CDR2 reads ANQGSEA. CDR3 region: CSVLHQGPGTGNYGYTF. The CDR3 DNA is TGCAGCGTTTTACACCAAGGTCCCGGGACAGGGAACTATGGCTACACCTTC.

The CDR3 nucleotides are TGTGCCAGCAGCCCACTGCCGGGGTCACCCCTCCACTTT. Its protein is CASSPLPGSPLHF. V gene TRBV7-2 combines with J gene TRBJ1-6; D unclear. This CDR3 comprises 13 residues. Trimming took off 5 bases at V and 10 bases at J, with 12 bases between the two ends. Per germline, CDR1 SGHTA and CDR2 FQGNSA. The entire variable domain, with the rest obtained from reference TRBV7-2 and TRBJ1-6, is as follows: GAGVSQSPSNKVTEKGKDVELRCDPISGHTALYWYRQSLGQGLEFLIYFQGNSAPDKSGLPSDRFSAERTGGSVSTLTIQRTQQEDSAVYLCASSPLPGSPLHFGNGTRLTVT.

This chain connects TRBV9 to TRBJ2-1, with D possibly being TRBD2 (7 bases). Germline V gives CDR1 SGDLS, CDR2 YYNGEE. Deletions cut 2 bases from V and 5 bases from J, with 14 bases between. The CDR3 contains 15 residues. The DNA of the CDR3 is TGTGCCAGCAGCGTGGGGGCGGGAGAGCACAATGAGCAGTTCTTC. Translating gives CASSVGAGEHNEQFF.

This clone has only a few counts. The V gene is TRBV7-2, the J gene TRBJ1-1, with D perhaps matching TRBD1 (6 bases). Germline CDR1 reads SGHTA; CDR2 reads FQGNSA. V dropped 2 bases and J dropped 4 bases, with 11 bases sitting between them. CDR3 length: 14 amino acids. CDR3 in amino acids: CASSLWGQATEAFF. The CDR3 DNA reads TGTGCCAGCAGCTTATGGGGGCAAGCCACTGAAGCTTTCTTT.